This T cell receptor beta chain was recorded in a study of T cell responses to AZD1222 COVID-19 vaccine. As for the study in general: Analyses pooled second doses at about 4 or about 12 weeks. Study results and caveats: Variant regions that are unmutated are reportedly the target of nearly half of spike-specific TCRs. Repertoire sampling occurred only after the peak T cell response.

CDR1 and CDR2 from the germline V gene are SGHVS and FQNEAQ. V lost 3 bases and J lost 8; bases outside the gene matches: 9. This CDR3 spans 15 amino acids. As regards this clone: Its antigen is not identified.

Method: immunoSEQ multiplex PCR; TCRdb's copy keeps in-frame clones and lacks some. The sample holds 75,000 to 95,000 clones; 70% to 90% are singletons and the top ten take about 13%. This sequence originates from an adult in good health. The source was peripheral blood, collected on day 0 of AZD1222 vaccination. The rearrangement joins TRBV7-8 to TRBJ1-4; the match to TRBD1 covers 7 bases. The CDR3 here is CASSFEYRGREKLFF. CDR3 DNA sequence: TGTGCCAGCAGCTTTGAATACAGGGGACGGGAAAAACTGTTTTTT.